These 31 T cell receptor beta chains were sequenced from one sample in a study of PD-L1 blockade in urothelial cancer. TCRdb keeps only in-frame clones here, not all; method: immunoSEQ multiplex PCR. The sample lists tens of thousands of clones, approximately 82% occurring once. This sample's time point: peripheral blood 6 weeks after treatment start. The sample in question was PBMCs, obtained around atezolizumab (anti-PD-L1) treatment. These receptors came from a man in his 70s with urothelial cancer.

The genes are TRBV6-5 and TRBJ2-3; 7 bases match TRBD1. The CDR3 is 15 residues long. Germline V gene lookup returns CDR1 MNHEY and CDR2 SVGAGI. With 5 bases clipped from V and 2 bases from J, the junction kept 7 bases outside the gene matches. The CDR3 nucleotides are TGTGCCAGCAGTGTGAATGGACAGGACACAGATACGCAGTATTTT. It yields the protein CASSVNGQDTDTQYF.

The count of this clone is one. CDR3 DNA sequence: TGTGCCAGCTCACCCCAGGCAAGCTCTGGAAACACCATATATTTT. It codes for CASSPQASSGNTIYF. The rearrangement links TRBV18 to TRBJ1-3; D gene unclear. From germline, CDR1 is KGHSH and CDR2 LQKENI. V was trimmed by 3 bases and J by 0 bases, leaving 9 bases between them. This CDR3 has 15 residues.

This chain uses TRBV4-1 with TRBJ2-7, with 15 bases aligning to TRBD2. CDR3 length: 16 residues. V dropped 4 bases and J dropped 8; count of bases not matched to a gene: 9. Germline CDR1 and CDR2: MGHRA and YSYEKL. This chain's CDR3 is CASSPPTGLAGGKQYF. For the CDR3, the DNA is TGCGCCAGCAGCCCTCCGACGGGACTAGCGGGAGGTAAGCAGTACTTC.

This clone was found once. The V call is TRBV7-3, the J call TRBJ2-1; possible D gene TRBD1, 5 bases. The CDR3 has 14 residues. The V gene's germline CDR1 is SGHTA and CDR2 FQGTGA. The V end was cut by 4 bases, the J end by 5 bases, with 12 bases between. The CDR3 loop is CASSSSDRHNEQFF. The CDR3 bases are TGTGCCAGCAGCTCCTCCGACAGACACAATGAGCAGTTCTTC.

This clone showed up just a few times. The CDR3 is CASRGDSYEQYF. The DNA of the CDR3 is TGTGCCAGCAGGGGGGACAGCTACGAGCAGTACTTC. This chain uses TRBV6-1 with TRBJ2-7, with 7 bases lining up with TRBD1. CDR3 length: 12 amino acids. The germline V gene has CDR1 MNHNS and CDR2 SASEGT. Trimming cost V 6 bases and J 3 bases; bases outside gene matches: 2.

J is TRBJ2-4 and V is TRBV7-2; 7 nucleotides align to TRBD1. CDR1 is SGHTA and CDR2 is FQGNSA in the germline V gene. The CDR3 is 15 amino acids. V was clipped by 2 bases and J by 7 bases; unmatched bases: 8. CDR3 amino acids: CASSLNRGAANIQYF. The CDR3 coding sequence is TGTGCCAGCAGCTTAAACAGGGGAGCCGCGAACATTCAGTACTTC.

The CDR3 protein is CASRELAGYTGELFF. The CDR3 DNA reads TGTGCCAGCAGAGAACTAGCGGGCTACACCGGGGAGCTGTTTTTT. The rearrangement joins TRBV6-1 to TRBJ2-2, with 9 bases lining up with TRBD2. The CDR3 is 15 residues long. After removal of 6 bases from V and 3 bases from J, the junction contained 5 bases not matched to a gene. The V gene's germline CDR1 is MNHNS and CDR2 SASEGT.

The chain uses TRBV27 and TRBJ2-2; D gene ambiguous. Germline V lookup: CDR1 MNHEY, CDR2 SMNVEV (reference sequence). The CDR3 has 11 amino acids. Trimming left V 8 bases short and J 7 bases short, with 8 bases between. The CDR3 spells CASGQDGELFF. CDR3 DNA: TGTGCCAGCGGTCAGGACGGGGAGCTGTTTTTT.

This chain joins TRBV10-1 and TRBJ2-2; D possibly corresponds to TRBD2 (6 bases). The CDR3 has 14 amino acids. V dropped 2 bases and J dropped 4 bases, with 8 bases sitting between them. The germline V gene encodes CDR1 WNHNN and CDR2 SYGVQD (reference sequence). The CDR3 DNA sequence: TGCGCCAGCAGTGAGAGGGAGGTCACCGGGGAGCTGTTTTTT. It codes for CASSEREVTGELFF.

The J gene is TRBJ2-1, the V gene TRBV5-4, with 8 bases that match TRBD2. V shed 3 bases, J shed 0 bases, and the junction held 5 bases outside the gene matches. Per the germline V gene, CDR1 is SGHNT and CDR2 is YYREEE (reference sequence). The CDR3 sequence is 16 residues long. The chain's CDR3 is CASSSGGTSSYNEQFF. The DNA for the CDR3 is TGTGCCAGCAGCTCGGGGGGGACAAGCTCCTACAATGAGCAGTTCTTC.

This clone was observed once. The J gene is TRBJ1-1, the V gene TRBV11-3; TRBD1 might be the D (5 bases). The CDR3 length is 14 residues. Trimming cost V 8 bases and J 1 base, with 14 bases left between them. Germline assignment: CDR1 SGHNT and CDR2 YENEEA. The CDR3, as DNA: TGTGCCAGCGTCAACAGGCCACAGAACACTGAAGCTTTCTTT. Translating it yields CASVNRPQNTEAFF. The whole variable domain, filled in from reference TRBV11-3 and TRBJ1-1, reads EAGVVQSPRYKIIEKKQPVAFWCNPISGHNTLYWYLQNLGQGPELLIRYENEEAVDDSQLPKDRFSAERLKGVDSTLKIQPAELGDSAVYLCASVNRPQNTEAFFGQGTRLTVV.

This chain uses TRBV4-3 with TRBJ1-1; D is uncertain. CDR1 and CDR2 (germline): LGHNA, YSLEER. This CDR3 is 15 amino acids long. Trimming left V 0 bases short and J 3 bases short, with 11 bases between. The CDR3 nucleotides read TGCGCCAGCAGCCAAGATCGCCGTCAGGACACTGAAGCTTTCTTT. Its translation is CASSQDRRQDTEAFF.

V usage is TRBV7-9 and J usage is TRBJ2-1, with a tentative D call TRBD2 (5 bases). The CDR3 spans 13 residues. Germline V gene sequence: CDR1 SEHNR, CDR2 FQNEAQ (reference sequence). V was cut by 4 bases and J by 7 bases, with 11 bases left in between. CDR3 protein: CASSSWRQNEQFF. CDR3 DNA sequence: TGTGCCAGCAGCTCCTGGAGGCAGAATGAGCAGTTCTTC.

The chain couples TRBV18 to TRBJ1-2, with D unresolved. The V end lost 2 bases, the J end lost 3 bases, and 7 bases lay between the germline ends. Germline-derived CDR1 and CDR2 are KGHSH and LQKENI. The CDR3 spans 13 residues. The CDR3 sequence is CASSPREDYGYTF. The CDR3 nucleotides read TGTGCCAGCTCACCAAGGGAGGACTATGGCTACACCTTC.

The genes are TRBV5-1 and TRBJ2-3; 7 bases agree with TRBD1. The CDR3 has 14 residues. Germline V lookup: CDR1 SGHRS, CDR2 YFSETQ. Losses at the gene ends were 9 bases for V and 3 bases for J; bases not matched to a gene: 10. The CDR3 protein is CATATGIETDTQYF. DNA for the CDR3: TGCGCCACCGCGACAGGGATCGAAACAGATACGCAGTATTTT.

The chain has TRBV27 and TRBJ2-7, with TRBD2 matching over 10 bases. V was pared by 10 bases and J by 6 bases, with 9 bases of the junction left unmatched. The CDR3 runs 13 residues. Germline CDR1 MNHEY, CDR2 SMNVEV (reference sequence). CDR3 loop: CAIRAGGEGEQYF. The DNA of the CDR3 is TGTGCCATCAGAGCGGGAGGGGAGGGCGAGCAGTACTTC.

V gene TRBV5-4 combines with J gene TRBJ2-1, with 8 bases fitting TRBD2. V was clipped by 0 bases and J by 9 bases; unmatched bases: 11. In germline, CDR1 is SGHNT, CDR2 YYREEE (reference sequence). There are 16 residues in the CDR3. CDR3 loop: CASSLAGTGTRLEQFF. The CDR3 DNA is TGTGCCAGCAGCTTGGCCGGAACCGGGACTAGACTTGAGCAGTTCTTC. Full variable domain (rest looked up from reference TRBV5-4 and TRBJ2-1): ETGVTQSPTHLIKTRGQQVTLRCSSQSGHNTVSWYQQALGQGPQFIFQYYREEENGRGNFPPRFSGLQFPNYSSELNVNALELDDSALYLCASSLAGTGTRLEQFFGPGTRLTVL.

In this sample, this clone turned up a few times. The CDR3 region has the DNA TGTGCCAGCAGCCGGAGGTTGGGGGGGAATGAAAAACTGTTTTTT. It codes for CASSRRLGGNEKLFF. The chain links TRBV9 to TRBJ1-4; possibly TRBD1 for D (5 bases). CDR3 length equals 15 residues. Per germline, CDR1 SGDLS and CDR2 YYNGEE. Deletions cut 4 bases from V and 5 bases from J, with 15 bases between. Supplemented by reference TRBV9 and TRBJ1-4, the full variable domain reads DSGVTQTPKHLITATGQRVTLRCSPRSGDLSVYWYQQSLDQGLQFLIQYYNGEERAKGNILERFSAQQFPDLHSELNLSSLELGDSALYFCASSRRLGGNEKLFFGSGTQLSVL.

This chain connects TRBV19 to TRBJ1-5, with a tentative D call TRBD1 (5 bases). Germline V gene lookup returns CDR1 LNHDA and CDR2 SQIVND (reference sequence). The length of the CDR3 is 15 residues. Trimming stripped 5 bases from V and 3 bases from J, with 14 bases between. CDR3 bases: TGTGCCAGTAGTGCCTCTCAGGGTCTCAATCAGCCCCAGCATTTT. This translates into CASSASQGLNQPQHF.

The rearrangement links TRBV5-1 to TRBJ2-5; D is unclear. The ends were cut back, 0 bases at V and 4 bases at J, with 10 bases in the middle. Per germline, CDR1 SGHRS and CDR2 YFSETQ. This CDR3 is 14 amino acids long. The CDR3 DNA follows: TGCGCCAGCAGCTTGGGGGCAGTAGGAGAGACCCAGTACTTC. It translates to CASSLGAVGETQYF.

V is TRBV19 and J is TRBJ2-7; 7 bases agree with TRBD1. CDR1 and CDR2 from the germline V gene are LNHDA and SQIVND (reference sequence). V lost 5 bases to trimming and J lost 3 bases; unmatched junction nucleotides: 4. This CDR3 contains 13 residues. The CDR3: CASSSAGGYEQYF. CDR3 coding DNA: TGTGCCAGTAGTTCGGCAGGGGGCTACGAGCAGTACTTC. Supplemented by reference TRBV19 and TRBJ2-7, the full variable domain reads DGGITQSPKYLFRKEGQNVTLSCEQNLNHDAMYWYRQDPGQGLRLIYYSQIVNDFQKGDIAEGYSVSREKKESFPLTVTSAQKNPTAFYLCASSSAGGYEQYFGPGTRLTVT.

The chain carries TRBV19 and TRBJ1-1; D might be TRBD1 (6 bases). Germline assignment: CDR1 LNHDA and CDR2 SQIVND (reference sequence). CDR3 length: 14 residues. V gave up 5 bases and J gave up 0 bases, with 10 bases separating them. Here the CDR3 reads CASSSDRLNTEAFF. DNA for the CDR3: TGTGCCAGTAGTTCCGACAGGCTGAACACTGAAGCTTTCTTT. The full variable domain, in which reference TRBV19 and TRBJ1-1 provide the parts outside the CDR3, is DGGITQSPKYLFRKEGQNVTLSCEQNLNHDAMYWYRQDPGQGLRLIYYSQIVNDFQKGDIAEGYSVSREKKESFPLTVTSAQKNPTAFYLCASSSDRLNTEAFFGQGTRLTVV.

The chain couples TRBV27 to TRBJ2-1; 10 nucleotides align to TRBD2. Germline values: CDR1 MNHEY, CDR2 SMNVEV (reference sequence). This CDR3 is 16 amino acids long. V lost 4 bases, J lost 2 bases, and 5 bases stayed unmatched. In nucleotides, the CDR3 is TGTGCCAGCAGTTCTCTAGCGGGAGTCGCCTACAATGAGCAGTTCTTC. As protein: CASSSLAGVAYNEQFF.

The count of this clone is one. The gene calls are TRBV18 and TRBJ1-1, with TRBD1 identical over 10 bases. The CDR3 runs 18 residues. V trimming: 3 bases; J trimming: 4 bases; junction bases outside the gene matches: 14. The germline gives CDR1 KGHSH, CDR2 LQKENI. The CDR3 nucleotides are TGTGCCAGCTCACCCTTTAACCGGGACAGGGGAGGAAGCACTGAAGCTTTCTTT. Protein product: CASSPFNRDRGGSTEAFF.

V is TRBV28 and J is TRBJ2-1; 11 nucleotides line up with TRBD2. CDR1 and CDR2 from the germline V gene are MDHEN and SYDVKM. This CDR3 has 14 residues. V gave up 6 bases and J gave up 4 bases; unmatched junction bases: 2. The CDR3 nucleotides are TGTGCCAGCAGACTAGCGGGAGTATACAATGAGCAGTTCTTC. It is translated as CASRLAGVYNEQFF.

The V gene is TRBV11-2, the J gene TRBJ2-5; weak D call: TRBD2 (5 bases). CDR3 length: 11 residues. Germline V gene lookup returns CDR1 SGHAT and CDR2 FQNNGV. V lost 5 bases, J lost 11 bases, and 12 bases lay in between. The CDR3 coding sequence is TGTGCCAGCAGCCGACGGGGAGAGCAGTACTTC. Protein product: CASSRRGEQYF.

In DNA form, the CDR3 reads TGTGCCAGCAGTTTGATGGGGGGAGGGTGGGATGAGCAGTTCTTC. As protein: CASSLMGGGWDEQFF. V is TRBV27 and J is TRBJ2-1; 7 bases line up with TRBD2. The CDR3 consists of 15 residues. The germline V gene has CDR1 MNHEY and CDR2 SMNVEV (reference sequence). Germline trimming cut 3 bases from V and 8 bases from J; bases unmatched to any gene: 10.

This sequence joins TRBV19 and TRBJ2-1, with 12 bases fitting TRBD2. The CDR3 length is 16 residues. V was pared by 6 bases and J by 12 bases, with 15 bases of the junction left unmatched. The germline gives CDR1 LNHDA, CDR2 SQIVND (reference sequence). In nucleotides, the CDR3 is TGTGCCAGTAGCAACCCTAGGACTAGCGGGACTCGGGTGCAGTTCTTC. This encodes CASSNPRTSGTRVQFF.

This clone was seen a handful of times. This chain connects TRBV11-2 to TRBJ1-1, with 7 bases matching TRBD1. Germline V gene lookup returns CDR1 SGHAT and CDR2 FQNNGV. This CDR3 contains 13 residues. V lost 8 bases, J lost 0 bases, and 3 bases stayed unmatched. This chain's CDR3 is CASEGQLNTEAFF. Here the CDR3 DNA reads TGTGCCAGCGAGGGACAGTTGAACACTGAAGCTTTCTTT.

This clone was detected only a few times. The gene calls are TRBV4-3 and TRBJ2-7; a possible D gene is TRBD1 (5 bases). The germline V and J ends were trimmed by 4 bases and 0 bases, with 10 bases remaining between them. This CDR3 contains 14 residues. CDR1 is LGHNA, CDR2 YSLEER, per germline. The CDR3 protein is CASSLDKSSYEQYF. DNA of the CDR3: TGCGCCAGCAGCCTGGACAAAAGCTCCTACGAGCAGTACTTC.

V and J are TRBV6-1 and TRBJ2-5; 11 bases are a match to TRBD2. This CDR3 spans 15 amino acids. Losses at the gene ends were 6 bases for V and 5 bases for J; bases not matched to a gene: 8. Per the germline V gene, CDR1 is MNHNS and CDR2 is SASEGT. The CDR3 DNA reads as TGTGCCAGCAGCGTAGCGGGAGGGCTGGGTGAGACCCAGTACTTC. As protein: CASSVAGGLGETQYF.